The rows below give T cell receptor beta chains drawn from one sample of a study of blood T cell repertoires in COVID-19. Clones were read by immunoSEQ multiplex PCR, and TCRdb kept only the in-frame ones, dropping some. This table has approximately 240,000 clones, approximately 80% appearing once. Sample: peripheral blood. The receptor source for this set is a woman aged 40-49 years who had recovered from COVID-19. Both conserved end residues are trimmed from each CDR3. Fields, in order: clone size, V gene, J gene, CDR3 protein. Clone sizes are given selectively: once, few, many, or a class where the clone is expanded.

NA	TRBV28	TRBJ1-2	ASSGTVYGYT
NA	TRBV6-5	TRBJ2-7	ASRSQTYEQY
NA	TRBV19	TRBJ1-2	ASSIQQGQNYGYT
NA	TRBV4-3	TRBJ2-1	ASSHLAGDHNEQF
NA	TRBV7-8	TRBJ2-7	ASSKGTGVILEQY
NA	TRBV5-6	TRBJ1-6	ASSTLGARDNSPLH
NA	TRBV5-4	TRBJ2-7	ASSYDRGNEQY
NA	TRBV6-5	TRBJ2-3	ASSPSGGWDTQY
NA	TRBV6-5	TRBJ2-5	ASRAGMETQY
NA	TRBV7-2	TRBJ2-2	ASSSMAAGNTGELF
NA	TRBV7-8	TRBJ1-1	ASSFKGGGAF
NA	TRBV10-3	TRBJ1-1	AIRGQGVGYDTEAF
NA	TRBV18	TRBJ1-2	ASSDREILNYGYT
NA	TRBV10-3	TRBJ2-1	AIRGLASGEQF
NA	TRBV12-3/TRBV12-4	TRBJ1-4	ASSLQGSEKLF
NA	TRBV18	TRBJ2-3	ASSPGQVMTDTQY
NA	TRBV9	TRBJ1-2	ASSVDGGTVFNYGYT
NA	TRBV11-2	TRBJ2-7	ASSLERDRSYEQY
once	TRBV28	TRBJ2-5	ASSPPRGWETQY
once	TRBV29-1	TRBJ1-1	SVEGGGGATEAF
NA	TRBV6-6	TRBJ1-1	ASRTTPGTGNTEAF
NA	TRBV29-1	TRBJ1-2	SVDVGARYYGYT
NA	TRBV11-3	TRBJ2-1	ASSLGVEQF
NA	TRBV6-5	TRBJ1-1	ASSYSLGRTEAF